The 32 T cell receptor beta chains below come from one sample, sequenced in a study of cytomegalovirus exposure and HLA in healthy donors. The primer mix had 60 Vbeta and 13 Jbeta primers. TCRdb keeps only in-frame clones here, not all; method: immunoSEQ multiplex PCR. The data contain approximately 90,000 clones, 60% to 80% of them singletons. Sequencing was carried out using PBMCs. The source is a boy aged 10-17 years in good health and CMV-seronegative.

The chain couples TRBV10-1 to TRBJ2-7; 10 bases line up with TRBD1. V lost 3 bases to trimming and J lost 6 bases; unmatched junction nucleotides: 11. CDR1 is WNHNN and CDR2 is SYGVQD in the germline V gene (reference sequence). The CDR3 is 16 amino acids. The DNA for the CDR3 is TGCGCCAGCAGTGAACGAGGACAGGGGGTTATGGGCGAGCAGTACTTC. This encodes CASSERGQGVMGEQYF.

The chain uses TRBV7-8 and TRBJ1-1; TRBD1 is a possible D gene (6 bases). The CDR3 loop spans 17 amino acids. V was shortened by 1 base and J by 5 bases, with 20 bases between the two germline ends. CDR1 is SGHVS, CDR2 FQNEAQ, per germline. The CDR3 sequence: CASSLEGTRTRATEAFF. In DNA, the CDR3 is TGTGCCAGCAGCTTAGAGGGGACACGGACGCGTGCGACTGAAGCTTTCTTT.

The chain has TRBV7-6 and TRBJ2-5; tentative D call: TRBD2 (7 bases). The germline gives CDR1 SGHVS, CDR2 FNYEAQ. V was shortened by 0 bases and J by 5 bases, with 16 bases between the two germline ends. The CDR3 covers 16 residues. Here the CDR3 reads CASSLALWGGGETQYF. The DNA for the CDR3 is TGTGCCAGCAGCTTAGCGTTGTGGGGGGGCGGGGAGACCCAGTACTTC.

The chain uses TRBV6-1 and TRBJ2-1, with a possible D match to TRBD2 (5 bases). CDR3 length: 12 amino acids. The germline V gene has CDR1 MNHNS and CDR2 SASEGT. The V end was cut by 10 bases, the J end by 8 bases, with 15 bases between. The CDR3: CANHQLADEQFF. Here the CDR3 DNA reads TGTGCCAACCATCAGCTAGCTGATGAGCAGTTCTTC.

The chain uses TRBV16 and TRBJ1-1; a possible D gene is TRBD1 (6 bases). CDR1 is KGHSY, CDR2 FQNENV, per germline. V was shortened by 1 base and J by 4 bases, with 13 bases between the two germline ends. This CDR3 has 15 amino acids. CDR3 residues: CASSQYGGAGTEAFF. Written as DNA, the CDR3 is TGTGCCAGCAGCCAATACGGGGGGGCAGGCACTGAAGCTTTCTTT.

The CDR3 nucleotides read TGCAGCGCAATTACAGGGTGGGACACTGAAGCTTTCTTT. Protein sequence: CSAITGWDTEAFF. V gene TRBV29-1 combines with J gene TRBJ1-1, with a tentative D call TRBD1 (6 bases). Trimming left V 7 bases short and J 3 bases short, with 15 bases between. The CDR3 has 13 residues. CDR1 is SQVTM and CDR2 is ANQGSEA in the germline V gene.

This rearrangement joins TRBV28 to TRBJ1-1; tentatively, D is TRBD1 (6 bases). Per the germline V gene, CDR1 is MDHEN and CDR2 is SYDVKM. The CDR3 is 16 amino acids. Trimming shortened V by 5 bases and J by 1 base, and 17 bases separated the two germline ends. CDR3 coding DNA: TGTGCCAGCAGTCGGGAGGGGGGCTCGGGGAACACTGAAGCTTTCTTT. It yields the protein CASSREGGSGNTEAFF.

This clone occurred once. The V call is TRBV6-5, the J call TRBJ2-7; D may be TRBD2 (5 bases). This CDR3 has 13 amino acids. Germline CDR1 MNHEY, CDR2 SVGAGI. V lost 6 bases and J 2 bases, leaving 11 bases between the germline ends. CDR3 in amino acids: CASSRPGTYEQYF. Here the CDR3 DNA reads TGTGCCAGCAGCCGACCCGGGACCTACGAGCAGTACTTC.

The gene calls are TRBV5-4 and TRBJ2-5, with 10 bases fitting TRBD1. V lost 4 bases, J lost 2 bases, and 8 bases stayed unmatched. The V gene's germline CDR1 is SGHNT and CDR2 YYREEE (reference sequence). This CDR3 is built from 16 residues. The CDR3 reads CASSPGTGVIQETQYF. DNA of the CDR3: TGTGCCAGCAGCCCCGGGACAGGGGTAATACAAGAGACCCAGTACTTC.

The rearrangement links TRBV7-8 to TRBJ2-3; D is unresolved. The V gene's germline CDR1 is SGHVS and CDR2 FQNEAQ. Deletions cut 11 bases from V and 2 bases from J, with 8 bases between. The CDR3 consists of 11 residues. CDR3 bases: TGTGCCTCGCGTGCCACAGATACGCAGTATTTT. Translating gives CASRATDTQYF. Complete variable domain (other parts from reference TRBV7-8 and TRBJ2-3): GAGVSQSPRYKVAKRGQDVALRCDPISGHVSLFWYQQALGQGPEFLTYFQNEAQLDKSGLPSDRFFAERPEGSVSTLKIQRTQQEDSAVYLCASRATDTQYFGPGTRLTVL.

V is TRBV6-4 and J is TRBJ2-1, with 9 nucleotides matching TRBD2. CDR1 and CDR2 (germline): MRHNA, SNTAGT. This CDR3 spans 13 amino acids. V trimming: 4 bases; J trimming: 10 bases; junction bases outside the gene matches: 5. The CDR3 here is CASSGTTSGEQFF. The CDR3, as DNA: TGTGCCAGCAGTGGTACGACTAGCGGAGAGCAGTTCTTC.

V is TRBV10-3 and J is TRBJ1-1; unclear D gene. The V end was cut by 8 bases, the J end by 8 bases, with 9 bases between. Germline-derived CDR1 and CDR2 are ENHRY and SYGVKD. The CDR3 spans 10 residues. CDR3 sequence: CAIGEGEAFF. Written as DNA, the CDR3 is TGTGCCATCGGAGAGGGAGAAGCTTTCTTT.

The V gene is TRBV29-1, the J gene TRBJ1-1; D remains unclear. Germline V gives CDR1 SQVTM, CDR2 ANQGSEA. V was trimmed by 5 bases and J by 0 bases, leaving 10 bases between them. This CDR3 spans 13 amino acids. The CDR3 protein is CSVIDGVNTEAFF. The CDR3 DNA is TGCAGCGTTATCGACGGGGTGAACACTGAAGCTTTCTTT.

This chain joins TRBV28 and TRBJ1-2; no clear D gene. The germline CDR1 and CDR2 sequences are MDHEN and SYDVKM. The CDR3 covers 11 residues. V was pared by 10 bases and J by 1 base, with 7 bases between. CDR3 coding DNA: TGTGCCACCCTTCTTAACTATGGCTACACCTTC. It is translated as CATLLNYGYTF.

This clone came up a few times. The gene calls are TRBV28 and TRBJ1-4; possibly TRBD1 for D (5 bases). The CDR3 length is 15 residues. CDR1 and CDR2 (germline): MDHEN, SYDVKM. With 6 bases removed from V and 8 bases from J, the gap between germline ends came to 19 bases. The CDR3 is CASRVGRQGREKLFF. The DNA of the CDR3 is TGTGCCAGCAGGGTCGGTAGGCAGGGAAGGGAAAAACTGTTTTTT. Together with reference TRBV28 and TRBJ1-4, the CDR3 gives the full variable domain: DVKVTQSSRYLVKRTGEKVFLECVQDMDHENMFWYRQDPGLGLRLIYFSYDVKMKEKGDIPEGYSVSREKKERFSLILESASTNQTSMYLCASRVGRQGREKLFFGSGTQLSVL.

This clone showed up just a few times. This rearrangement joins TRBV4-2 to TRBJ2-1; 13 bases are shared with TRBD2. From germline, CDR1 is LGHNA and CDR2 YNFKEQ. The V gene end was trimmed by 4 bases and the J gene end by 1 base; junction bases not matched to a gene: 4. The CDR3 totals 17 residues. CDR3 protein: CASSPWTSGSSYNEQFF. The CDR3 bases are TGTGCCAGCAGCCCCTGGACTAGCGGGAGTTCCTACAATGAGCAGTTCTTC.

The chain uses TRBV7-8 and TRBJ2-1; a possible D gene is TRBD2 (6 bases). Germline loops: CDR1 SGHVS, CDR2 FQNEAQ. V lost 3 bases and J 7 bases, leaving 13 bases between the germline ends. This CDR3 has 14 residues. The CDR3 DNA is TGTGCCAGCAGCTTCTACCCACTAGCAAATGAGCAGTTCTTC. It encodes CASSFYPLANEQFF. The whole variable domain, remainder taken from reference TRBV7-8 and TRBJ2-1, is GAGVSQSPRYKVAKRGQDVALRCDPISGHVSLFWYQQALGQGPEFLTYFQNEAQLDKSGLPSDRFFAERPEGSVSTLKIQRTQQEDSAVYLCASSFYPLANEQFFGPGTRLTVL.

This chain connects TRBV15 to TRBJ1-4, with 11 positions matching TRBD1. The CDR3 is 14 amino acids. V gave up 7 bases and J gave up 8 bases; unmatched junction bases: 6. CDR1 LNHNV and CDR2 YYDKDF come from the germline V gene (reference sequence). CDR3 coding DNA: TGTGCCACCAACCGGGACAGGGGGATCGAAAAACTGTTTTTT. It specifies CATNRDRGIEKLFF.

The chain employs TRBV6-5 and TRBJ1-2; 8 positions match TRBD1. The CDR3 is made up of 13 amino acids. CDR1 MNHEY and CDR2 SVGAGI come from the germline V gene. J lost 4 bases, V lost 6 bases, and 4 bases had no gene match. This CDR3 reads CASSSTGVYGYTF. DNA of the CDR3: TGTGCCAGCAGCTCGACAGGGGTCTATGGCTACACCTTC.

The chain joins TRBV20-1 to TRBJ2-3; D call uncertain. V was clipped by 3 bases and J by 11 bases, with 12 bases between them. The CDR3 extends over 11 amino acids. From germline, CDR1 is DFQATT and CDR2 SNEGSKA (reference sequence). CDR3 sequence reads: CSASPRVEQYF. The CDR3 DNA reads as TGCAGTGCTAGCCCTAGAGTGGAGCAGTATTTT.

The chain recombines TRBV28 with TRBJ1-4; 7 bases line up with TRBD1. Germline values: CDR1 MDHEN, CDR2 SYDVKM. V was pared by 5 bases and J by 3 bases, with 6 bases of the junction left unmatched. The CDR3 runs 15 residues. Here the CDR3 reads CASSPSGTANEKLFF. In nucleotides, the CDR3 is TGTGCCAGCAGTCCCTCCGGGACAGCTAATGAAAAACTGTTTTTT.

The chain employs TRBV13 and TRBJ1-2; D is unresolved. The CDR3 extends over 14 amino acids. Germline V gene lookup returns CDR1 PRHDT and CDR2 FYEKMQ (reference sequence). The V end lost 5 bases, the J end lost 3 bases, and 13 bases lay between the germline ends. The CDR3 sequence is CASSPLREHYGYTF. CDR3 DNA sequence: TGTGCCAGCAGCCCCCTCCGGGAACACTATGGCTACACCTTC. Using reference TRBV13 and TRBJ1-2 for the parts outside the CDR3, the full variable domain is AAGVIQSPRHLIKEKRETATLKCYPIPRHDTVYWYQQGPGQDPQFLISFYEKMQSDKGSIPDRFSAQQFSDYHSELNMSSLELGDSALYFCASSPLREHYGYTFGSGTRLTVV.

This clone showed up just once. J is TRBJ1-4 and V is TRBV15; D unclear. The germline V and J ends were trimmed by 5 bases and 0 bases, with 13 bases remaining between them. The CDR3 contains 16 residues. The germline gives CDR1 LNHNV, CDR2 YYDKDF (reference sequence). This CDR3 is CATSGLQAATNEKLFF. DNA of the CDR3: TGTGCCACCAGCGGCCTCCAGGCAGCAACTAATGAAAAACTGTTTTTT.

The rearrangement links TRBV10-1 to TRBJ2-5, with D hard to call. The CDR3 sequence is 13 residues long. CDR1 WNHNN and CDR2 SYGVQD come from the germline V gene (reference sequence). Trimming stripped 3 bases from V and 2 bases from J, with 7 bases between. The CDR3 sequence: CASSDGRQETQYF. CDR3 nucleotides: TGCGCCAGCAGTGATGGCAGACAAGAGACCCAGTACTTC.

The chain has TRBV6-1 and TRBJ1-5; D might be TRBD1 (6 bases). Trimming pared 2 bases from V and 7 bases from J, leaving 15 bases between. Germline CDR1 reads MNHNS; CDR2 reads SASEGT. The CDR3 loop spans 15 amino acids. CDR3 sequence (DNA): TGTGCCAGCAGTGAATGGGCAGGGGAAAGACAGCCCCAGCATTTT. This encodes CASSEWAGERQPQHF.

This chain joins TRBV7-9 and TRBJ2-5; D is possibly TRBD1 (5 bases). Deletions cut 3 bases from V and 0 bases from J, with 11 bases between. The germline gives CDR1 SEHNR, CDR2 FQNEAQ (reference sequence). The CDR3 consists of 15 residues. CDR3 sequence (DNA): TGTGCCAGCAGCTTTTCTGGGGCCTACCAAGAGACCCAGTACTTC. It is translated as CASSFSGAYQETQYF.

The chain couples TRBV7-9 to TRBJ1-1; D is unclear. The V and J ends lost 3 bases and 1 base respectively, with 12 bases between them. CDR1 and CDR2 (germline): SEHNR, FQNEAQ (reference sequence). This CDR3 contains 15 residues. CDR3 region: CASSFSPSGNTEAFF. CDR3 nucleotide sequence: TGTGCCAGCAGCTTTTCCCCGTCCGGGAACACTGAAGCTTTCTTT.

In this sample, this clone turned up a few times. Other DNA sequences in this sample translate to the same CDR3. The chain joins TRBV5-1 to TRBJ2-5, with 8 bases aligning to TRBD2. Losses at the gene ends were 4 bases for V and 4 bases for J; bases not matched to a gene: 0. There are 12 residues in the CDR3. Germline assignment: CDR1 SGHRS and CDR2 YFSETQ. The DNA of the CDR3 is TGCGCCAGCAGCAGCGGGGGAGAGACCCAGTACTTC. Its translation: CASSSGGETQYF.

This clone was seen only a few times. V usage is TRBV4-3 and J usage is TRBJ2-1, with 13 bases that match TRBD2. The germline gives CDR1 LGHNA, CDR2 YSLEER. Losses at the gene ends were 0 bases for V and 0 bases for J; bases not matched to a gene: 5. The CDR3 consists of 19 residues. Here the CDR3 reads CASSQEELAGGSSYNEQFF. CDR3 sequence (DNA): TGCGCCAGCAGCCAAGAGGAACTAGCGGGGGGGAGCTCCTACAATGAGCAGTTCTTC.

CDR3 sequence reads: CASSIDQGRVTEAFF. In DNA form, the CDR3 reads TGTGCCAGTAGTATAGATCAGGGGCGAGTGACTGAAGCTTTCTTT. The rearrangement joins TRBV19 to TRBJ1-1; possible D gene TRBD1, 6 bases. The V gene's germline CDR1 is LNHDA and CDR2 SQIVND (reference sequence). V lost 0 bases to trimming and J lost 5 bases, with 13 bases between them. This CDR3 spans 15 amino acids.

This sequence joins TRBV28 and TRBJ1-1; weak D call: TRBD1 (5 bases). This CDR3 contains 15 residues. Germline CDR1 reads MDHEN; CDR2 reads SYDVKM. Deletions cut 8 bases from V and 1 base from J, with 17 bases between. As DNA, the CDR3 is TGTGCCAGCGTATCGGGGGGACGAGCGAACACTGAAGCTTTCTTT. This translates into CASVSGGRANTEAFF.

In this sample, this clone turned up a few times. This chain uses TRBV28 with TRBJ1-2; tentative D call: TRBD1 (6 bases). Trimming cost V 6 bases and J 4 bases, with 12 bases left between them. CDR1 and CDR2 (germline): MDHEN, SYDVKM. The CDR3 extends over 13 amino acids. The CDR3 is CASRTGSRYGYTF. The CDR3 bases are TGTGCCAGCAGAACAGGGTCACGCTATGGCTACACCTTC.